A single sample gave rise to the 18 T cell receptor beta chains below, sequenced in a study of memory CD4+ T cells and cytomegalovirus serostatus. The sort gate was single viable CD3+CD4+CD8-CD45RO+ cells for memory CD4+ T cells. Some clones are missing from TCRdb's copy, which holds only in-frame ones; the method was immunoSEQ multiplex PCR. This table has around 99,000 clones, 80% appearing once. Sequencing was performed on memory CD4+ T cells from blood. The receptors originated from an adult in good health and CMV-seropositive.

The J gene is TRBJ1-2, the V gene TRBV28; D is unresolved. V lost 3 bases and J lost 1, with 0 bases in between. The CDR3 covers 11 residues. Germline values: CDR1 MDHEN, CDR2 SYDVKM. DNA of the CDR3: TGTGCCAGCAGTTTTAACTATGGCTACACCTTC. Translated: CASSFNYGYTF.

The chain links TRBV15 to TRBJ1-1; maybe TRBD1 (6 bases). The CDR3 totals 13 residues. The V gene's germline CDR1 is LNHNV and CDR2 YYDKDF (reference sequence). Trimming shortened V by 1 base and J by 11 bases, and 14 bases separated the two germline ends. CDR3 nucleotides: TGTGCCACCAGCAGAGCGACAGGACGATCGGCTTTCTTT. Residues: CATSRATGRSAFF. Using reference TRBV15 and TRBJ1-1 for the parts outside the CDR3, the full variable domain is DAMVIQNPRYQVTQFGKPVTLSCSQTLNHNVMYWYQQKSSQAPKLLFHYYDKDFNNEADTPDNFQSRRPNTSFCFLDIRSPGLGDTAMYLCATSRATGRSAFFGQGTRLTVV.

The V and J genes are TRBV6-5 and TRBJ2-1; D gene unclear. The germline V and J ends were trimmed by 0 bases and 0 bases, with 6 bases remaining between them. Per germline, CDR1 MNHEY and CDR2 SVGAGI. The CDR3 consists of 15 residues. CDR3 residues: CASSYSSRSYNEQFF. The CDR3 DNA is TGTGCCAGCAGTTACTCTTCTCGCTCCTACAATGAGCAGTTCTTC.

This clone was observed a single time. This chain uses TRBV18 with TRBJ2-3; possible D gene TRBD2, 6 bases. The germline V and J ends were trimmed by 0 bases and 4 bases, with 20 bases remaining between them. The CDR3 has 18 amino acids. CDR1 is KGHSH and CDR2 is LQKENI in the germline V gene. This CDR3 reads CASSPPTSQGQRADTQYF. The CDR3 nucleotides are TGTGCCAGCTCACCACCGACATCGCAGGGCCAGCGGGCAGATACGCAGTATTTT.

This chain connects TRBV28 to TRBJ1-2; unclear D gene. Trimming cost V 1 base and J 2 bases, with 5 bases left between them. Germline lookup yields CDR1 MDHEN and CDR2 SYDVKM. This CDR3 has 13 amino acids. CDR3 nucleotides: TGTGCCAGCAGTTTATCAGAAAACTATGGCTACACCTTC. Translating it yields CASSLSENYGYTF.

To note about this clone: Other nucleotide sequences from this sample produce the same CDR3. V usage is TRBV7-2 and J usage is TRBJ2-7; D is ambiguous. Germline CDR1 and CDR2: SGHTA and FQGNSA. The CDR3 is 11 residues long. V gave up 2 bases and J gave up 4 bases, with 3 bases separating them. Here the CDR3 reads CASSLRYEQYF. For the CDR3, the DNA is TGTGCCAGCAGCTTACGTTACGAGCAGTACTTC. The entire variable domain, with the rest obtained from reference TRBV7-2 and TRBJ2-7, is as follows: GAGVSQSPSNKVTEKGKDVELRCDPISGHTALYWYRQSLGQGLEFLIYFQGNSAPDKSGLPSDRFSAERTGGSVSTLTIQRTQQEDSAVYLCASSLRYEQYFGPGTRLTVT.

The chain carries TRBV19 and TRBJ1-2, with D perhaps matching TRBD1 (5 bases). This CDR3 spans 14 amino acids. Germline V gene data show CDR1 as LNHDA and CDR2 as SQIVND (reference sequence). The V gene lost 7 bases and the J gene lost 0 bases, with 12 bases spanning the gap. The chain's CDR3 is CASNLRGANYGYTF. CDR3 DNA sequence: TGTGCCAGTAATCTACGGGGCGCTAACTATGGCTACACCTTC.

The CDR3 coding sequence is TGTGCCACCAGCAGAGCAGGGACAGGCCACAATGAGCAGTTCTTC. Protein: CATSRAGTGHNEQFF. The chain couples TRBV15 to TRBJ2-1, with 8 bases fitting TRBD1. The CDR3 is 15 amino acids. V dropped 1 base and J dropped 5; count of bases not matched to a gene: 4. Germline V gives CDR1 LNHNV, CDR2 YYDKDF (reference sequence).

For the CDR3, the DNA is TGTGCCAGCAGCTTAGGGCGATCCAGTGAGCAGTTCTTC. The encoded protein is CASSLGRSSEQFF. V usage is TRBV11-2 and J usage is TRBJ2-1; D gene uncertain. V dropped 1 base and J dropped 9 bases, with 10 bases sitting between them. Germline V lookup: CDR1 SGHAT, CDR2 FQNNGV. The CDR3 contains 13 residues.

The genes are TRBV6-5 and TRBJ1-1; 10 nucleotides match TRBD1. Germline trimming cut 5 bases from V and 7 bases from J; bases unmatched to any gene: 4. The CDR3 sequence is 13 residues long. Germline lookup yields CDR1 MNHEY and CDR2 SVGAGI. The CDR3 protein is CASSPGTGVEAFF. The CDR3 coding sequence is TGTGCCAGCAGTCCCGGGACAGGGGTTGAAGCTTTCTTT.

The rearrangement joins TRBV5-1 to TRBJ1-1; D remains unclear. There are 14 residues in the CDR3. Germline values: CDR1 SGHRS, CDR2 YFSETQ. Trimming left V 4 bases short and J 11 bases short, with 21 bases between. The CDR3 loop is CASSPRTGDPSAFF. CDR3 sequence (DNA): TGCGCCAGCAGCCCCCGAACGGGAGACCCAAGCGCTTTCTTT. Combining the CDR3 with reference TRBV5-1 and TRBJ1-1 gives the whole variable domain KAGVTQTPRYLIKTRGQQVTLSCSPISGHRSVSWYQQTPGQGLQFLFEYFSETQRNKGNFPGRFSGRQFSNSRSEMNVSTLELGDSALYLCASSPRTGDPSAFFGQGTRLTVV.

V and J are TRBV29-1 and TRBJ2-3; possibly TRBD1 for D (9 bases). Germline CDR1 and CDR2: SQVTM and ANQGSEA. The CDR3 runs to 14 residues. The ends were cut back, 7 bases at V and 6 bases at J, with 20 bases in the middle. The CDR3 sequence is CSGTGAGGVDTQYF. The CDR3 DNA follows: TGCAGCGGGACAGGGGCGGGGGGTGTGGATACGCAGTATTTT.

V is TRBV28 and J is TRBJ1-5, with TRBD1 as a possible D gene (6 bases). The V end lost 7 bases, the J end lost 7 bases, and 17 bases lay between the germline ends. The germline gives CDR1 MDHEN, CDR2 SYDVKM. This CDR3 is built from 14 residues. The CDR3 nucleotides read TGTGCCAGCAACTACGTCAGGGGACGGCAGCCCCAGCATTTT. It yields the protein CASNYVRGRQPQHF.

The V call is TRBV23-1, the J call TRBJ1-2, with D possibly TRBD1 on 6 matching bases. TRBV23-1 is an ORF, and what it does is uncertain. The V end lost 0 bases, the J end lost 8 bases, and 13 bases lay between the germline ends. The CDR3 contains 14 residues. CDR3 residues: CASSQSARGYGYTF. In nucleotides, the CDR3 is TGCGCCAGCAGTCAATCGGCCAGGGGATACGGCTACACCTTC.

This chain links TRBV5-1 with TRBJ1-1, with D unclear. Trimming cost V 5 bases and J 0 bases, with 14 bases left between them. The length of the CDR3 is 15 residues. The V gene's germline CDR1 is SGHRS and CDR2 YFSETQ. The CDR3 reads CASSPMARMNTEAFF. As DNA, the CDR3 is TGCGCCAGCAGTCCAATGGCACGGATGAACACTGAAGCTTTCTTT.

This chain links TRBV7-6 with TRBJ2-3; 8 bases are shared with TRBD2. J gave up 2 bases and V 5 bases, and 3 bases lay outside the gene matches. The CDR3 consists of 14 residues. Germline loops: CDR1 SGHVS, CDR2 FNYEAQ. Here the CDR3 reads CASSGLAITDTQYF. As DNA, the CDR3 is TGTGCCAGCAGCGGACTAGCTATCACAGATACGCAGTATTTT. Full variable domain (outside the CDR3, taken from reference TRBV7-6 and TRBJ2-3): GAGVSQSPRYKVTKRGQDVALRCDPISGHVSLYWYRQALGQGPEFLTYFNYEAQQDKSGLPNDRFSAERPEGSISTLTIQRTEQRDSAMYRCASSGLAITDTQYFGPGTRLTVL.

This clone was picked up a small number of times. This chain joins TRBV19 and TRBJ1-2; TRBD1 matches at 7 bases. CDR1 is LNHDA, CDR2 SQIVND, per germline (reference sequence). CDR3 length equals 14 residues. J lost 4 bases, V lost 6 bases, and 8 bases had no gene match. DNA of the CDR3: TGTGCCAGTAGCTACCCGGGACAGATCTATGGCTACACCTTC. This sequence encodes CASSYPGQIYGYTF.

The chain has TRBV4-1 and TRBJ2-5; D tentatively reads TRBD1 or TRBD2 (5 bases each). Trimming stripped 4 bases from V and 6 bases from J, with 21 bases between. Germline V gene lookup returns CDR1 MGHRA and CDR2 YSYEKL. This CDR3 spans 16 amino acids. Here the CDR3 DNA reads TGCGCCAGCAGCCCAGGTACCGGGACCCTTGGGAAGACCCAGTACTTC. This codes for CASSPGTGTLGKTQYF.